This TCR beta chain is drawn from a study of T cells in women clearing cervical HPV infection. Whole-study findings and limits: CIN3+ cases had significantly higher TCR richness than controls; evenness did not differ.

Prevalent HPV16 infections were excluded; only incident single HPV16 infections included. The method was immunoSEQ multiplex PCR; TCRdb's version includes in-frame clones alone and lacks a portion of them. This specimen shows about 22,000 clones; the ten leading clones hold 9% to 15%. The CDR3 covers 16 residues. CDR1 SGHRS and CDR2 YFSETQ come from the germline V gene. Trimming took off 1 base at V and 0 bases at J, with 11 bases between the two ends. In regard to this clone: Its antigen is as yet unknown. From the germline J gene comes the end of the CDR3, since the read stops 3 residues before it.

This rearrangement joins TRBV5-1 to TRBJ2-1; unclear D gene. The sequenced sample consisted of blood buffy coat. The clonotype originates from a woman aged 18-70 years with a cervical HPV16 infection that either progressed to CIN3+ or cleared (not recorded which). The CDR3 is CASSLNIGSSYNEQFF. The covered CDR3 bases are TGCGCCAGCAGCTTGAACATCGGGTCCTCCTACAATGAG.